The 27 T cell receptor beta chains reported below all come from one sample, sequenced in a study of blood T cell repertoires in COVID-19. Method: immunoSEQ multiplex PCR; TCRdb's copy keeps in-frame clones and lacks some. Among 190,000 or so clones listed, around 87% were seen once. The sequenced sample was peripheral blood. The origin of the receptors is a man in his forties or fifties with active or convalescent COVID-19.

The chain carries TRBV7-9 and TRBJ1-4; 7 bases align to TRBD1. This CDR3 is 14 amino acids long. Per the germline V gene, CDR1 is SEHNR and CDR2 is FQNEAQ (reference sequence). The ends lost 2 bases at V and 8 bases at J; junction bases unmatched: 5. The CDR3 loop reads CASSLKGAGEKLFF. The CDR3 bases are TGTGCCAGCAGCTTAAAGGGGGCCGGGGAAAAACTGTTTTTT.

The chain couples TRBV25-1 to TRBJ2-1; D possibly corresponds to TRBD2 (6 bases). The germline V and J ends were trimmed by 2 bases and 4 bases, with 15 bases remaining between them. This CDR3 has 16 residues. Germline V lookup: CDR1 MGHDK, CDR2 SYGVNS. CDR3 in DNA: TGTGCCAGCAGTGAACGCGGAGGGCCAAGGTACAATGAGCAGTTCTTC. Translation: CASSERGGPRYNEQFF.

The chain joins TRBV6-5 to TRBJ1-5; TRBD1 matches 9 bases. Germline V lookup: CDR1 MNHEY, CDR2 SVGAGI. V shed 1 base and J 5 bases; nucleotides not matched to a gene: 6. The CDR3 totals 16 residues. The CDR3 sequence is CASSYLPGQGYQPQHF. CDR3 DNA sequence: TGTGCCAGCAGTTACTTACCGGGACAGGGATATCAGCCCCAGCATTTT.

The rearrangement links TRBV27 to TRBJ2-1, with D perhaps matching TRBD2 (5 bases). Trimming pared 0 bases from V and 10 bases from J, leaving 13 bases between. CDR3 length equals 14 residues. Germline V lookup: CDR1 MNHEY, CDR2 SMNVEV (reference sequence). In DNA, the CDR3 is TGTGCCAGCAGTTTATCAGGACCGGAGGACGAGCAGTTCTTC. This translates into CASSLSGPEDEQFF.

The genes are TRBV6-6 and TRBJ1-1; tentatively, D is TRBD1 (6 bases). The germline CDR1 and CDR2 sequences are MNHNY and SVGAGI (reference sequence). The CDR3 spans 12 residues. V was trimmed by 11 bases and J by 4 bases, leaving 14 bases between them. In DNA form, the CDR3 reads TGTGCCGGATCACAGGGTGCCACTGAAGCTTTCTTT. Translation: CAGSQGATEAFF.

This chain uses TRBV6-4 with TRBJ1-5; the D gene is possibly TRBD1 (6 bases). CDR1 and CDR2 from the germline V gene are MRHNA and SNTAGT. CDR3 length equals 13 residues. Trimming removed 5 bases at V and 6 bases at J, with 11 bases between. CDR3 amino acids: CASSPGEGQPQHF. CDR3 in DNA: TGTGCCAGCAGTCCAGGGGAGGGTCAGCCCCAGCATTTT.

This clone was detected only once. The chain is built from TRBV28 and TRBJ1-2; no definite D call. Between the trimmed V and J ends, which lost 2 bases and 4 bases, there was a span of 8 bases. This CDR3 contains 13 residues. Germline assignment: CDR1 MDHEN and CDR2 SYDVKM. Here the CDR3 reads CASSLPDSYGYTF. Here the CDR3 DNA reads TGTGCCAGCAGTTTACCGGACTCCTATGGCTACACCTTC.

J is TRBJ2-7 and V is TRBV2, with D unclear. The germline V and J ends were trimmed by 9 bases and 0 bases, with 9 bases remaining between them. Germline-derived CDR1 and CDR2 are SNHLY and FYNNEI. This CDR3 region has 12 residues. The CDR3, as DNA: TGTGCCAGTGCAAGACACTCCTACGAGCAGTACTTC. Protein product: CASARHSYEQYF.

This clone came up a few times. This CDR3 is also generated by other DNA sequences in the sample. This chain links TRBV21-1 with TRBJ1-2; the table calls TRBD1, which could not be checked here. TRBV21-1 is shown as a pseudogene. CDR3 size: 17 residues. CDR3 residues: CASSKTKTGQANYGYTF. CDR3 nucleotides: TGTGCCAGCAGCAAGACGAAGACAGGGCAAGCTAACTATGGCTACACCTTC.

The chain joins TRBV24-1 to TRBJ2-5, with TRBD2 matching 7 bases. The junction had 14 bases not matched to a gene; V was cut back by 3 bases and J by 5 bases. The CDR3 sequence is 17 residues long. CDR1 and CDR2 (germline): KGHDR, SFDVKD. The CDR3 spells CATSDPSARSGGETQYF. CDR3 bases: TGTGCCACCAGTGATCCCAGTGCAAGGTCCGGGGGGGAGACCCAGTACTTC.

The V and J genes are TRBV19 and TRBJ2-1; the D is unclear. V was shortened by 2 bases and J by 8 bases, with 13 bases between the two germline ends. CDR1 is LNHDA and CDR2 is SQIVND in the germline V gene (reference sequence). This CDR3 has 14 residues. The CDR3 DNA is TGTGCCAGTAGTATATTCGGCCTGGGCGATGAGCAGTTCTTC. It codes for CASSIFGLGDEQFF.

This clone was recorded only once. The gene calls are TRBV3-1 (or the pseudogene TRBV3-2) and TRBJ1-4; D gene ambiguous. Looked up from germline, CDR1 is LGHDT and CDR2 is YNNKEL (reference sequence). This CDR3 contains 13 residues. Trimming took off 3 bases at V and 6 bases at J, with 8 bases between the two ends. The CDR3 bases are TGTGCCAGCAGCCAGTTCCGTGATGAAAAACTGTTTTTT. This encodes CASSQFRDEKLFF.

The rearrangement joins TRBV6-6 to TRBJ1-1; 9 bases are shared with TRBD1. With 5 bases clipped from V and 8 bases from J, the junction kept 9 bases outside the gene matches. The germline V gene encodes CDR1 MNHNY and CDR2 SVGAGI (reference sequence). The CDR3 is 14 amino acids. This CDR3 reads CASSPGTGLVEAFF. The CDR3 DNA is TGTGCCAGCAGTCCCGGGACAGGGCTGGTGGAAGCTTTCTTT.

As to this clone: The same CDR3 arises from other DNA sequences in this sample as well. The V and J genes are TRBV5-1 and TRBJ1-4; no clear D gene. Trimming removed 5 bases at V and 0 bases at J, with 5 bases between. The CDR3 contains 13 residues. Germline lookup yields CDR1 SGHRS and CDR2 YFSETQ. CDR3 in amino acids: CASSEATNEKLFF. Written as DNA, the CDR3 is TGCGCCAGCAGTGAGGCAACTAATGAAAAACTGTTTTTT.

The gene calls are TRBV28 and TRBJ1-5; unclear D gene. Deletions cut 7 bases from V and 5 bases from J, with 12 bases between. The CDR3 has 13 residues. CDR1 and CDR2 from the germline V gene are MDHEN and SYDVKM. The CDR3 spells CASNSGSHQPQHF. DNA of the CDR3: TGTGCCAGCAACTCCGGGTCGCATCAGCCCCAGCATTTT.

This chain connects TRBV28 to TRBJ1-1; TRBD1 matches 8 bases. The CDR3 sequence is 12 residues long. The V gene's germline CDR1 is MDHEN and CDR2 SYDVKM. V lost 6 bases to trimming and J lost 11 bases; unmatched junction nucleotides: 8. The CDR3 here is CASSTRTGMAFF. The CDR3 nucleotides read TGTGCCAGCAGCACCCGGACAGGGATGGCTTTCTTT. Full variable domain (missing parts from reference TRBV28 and TRBJ1-1): DVKVTQSSRYLVKRTGEKVFLECVQDMDHENMFWYRQDPGLGLRLIYFSYDVKMKEKGDIPEGYSVSREKKERFSLILESASTNQTSMYLCASSTRTGMAFFGQGTRLTVV.

This chain connects TRBV6-5 to TRBJ1-1; weak D call: TRBD1 (6 bases). The CDR3 extends over 15 amino acids. Trimming cost V 2 bases and J 5 bases, with 15 bases left between them. Germline V gene lookup returns CDR1 MNHEY and CDR2 SVGAGI. CDR3 nucleotide sequence: TGTGCCAGCAGTTACCTTAGGGGGAGAAAGACTGAAGCTTTCTTT. It is translated as CASSYLRGRKTEAFF.

The V gene is TRBV5-6, the J gene TRBJ2-2; TRBD1 might be the D (6 bases). Trimming stripped 0 bases from V and 5 bases from J, with 11 bases between. There are 15 residues in the CDR3. Germline V gene lookup returns CDR1 SGHDT and CDR2 YYEEEE. The DNA of the CDR3 is TGTGCCAGCAGCTTGGCCGGGACATCGACCGGGGAGCTGTTTTTT. As protein: CASSLAGTSTGELFF.

J is TRBJ2-1 and V is TRBV10-3, with 9 positions matching TRBD1. Germline V gene sequence: CDR1 ENHRY, CDR2 SYGVKD. The CDR3 runs to 16 residues. J was trimmed by 7 bases and V by 2 bases; bases with no gene match: 9. The CDR3: CAISEITTGGGNEQFF. The CDR3 DNA reads TGTGCCATCAGTGAGATTACGACAGGGGGAGGGAATGAGCAGTTCTTC.

The J gene is TRBJ1-1, the V gene TRBV3-1 (or the pseudogene TRBV3-2), with D perhaps TRBD1 (5 bases). V shed 6 bases and J shed 4 bases, with 12 bases lying between them. The V gene's germline CDR1 is LGHDT and CDR2 YNNKEL (reference sequence). This CDR3 has 13 amino acids. The CDR3 is CASRRRGITEAFF. The CDR3, as DNA: TGTGCCAGCAGACGGAGGGGAATCACTGAAGCTTTCTTT.

This clone showed up just once. The V call is TRBV27, the J call TRBJ1-4, with D possibly being TRBD1 (6 bases). V was shortened by 2 bases and J by 10 bases, with 8 bases between the two germline ends. This CDR3 spans 12 amino acids. CDR1 and CDR2 from the germline V gene are MNHEY and SMNVEV (reference sequence). The CDR3 reads CASSLVGGKLFF. CDR3 coding DNA: TGTGCCAGCAGTTTAGTAGGGGGAAAACTGTTTTTT.

The gene calls are TRBV6-1 and TRBJ1-2, with D uncertain. This CDR3 contains 14 residues. Germline V gene data show CDR1 as MNHNS and CDR2 as SASEGT. With 2 bases removed from V and 1 base from J, the gap between germline ends came to 8 bases. The CDR3 loop is CASSEWADNYGYTF. In DNA, the CDR3 is TGTGCCAGCAGTGAATGGGCAGATAACTATGGCTACACCTTC.

The chain uses TRBV3-1 (or the pseudogene TRBV3-2) and TRBJ2-5, with 11 bases aligning to TRBD2. The CDR3 contains 18 residues. J lost 5 bases, V lost 1 base, and 12 bases had no gene match. Germline V gives CDR1 LGHDT, CDR2 YNNKEL (reference sequence). The CDR3 region has the DNA TGTGCCAGCAGCCAAGCTGCTAGCGGGGGGCCCGTTCGGGAGACCCAGTACTTC. It codes for CASSQAASGGPVRETQYF.

The rearrangement links TRBV6-1 to TRBJ1-2; TRBD1 might be the D (6 bases). Germline V gene lookup returns CDR1 MNHNS and CDR2 SASEGT. This CDR3 region has 14 residues. Trimming shortened V by 3 bases and J by 12 bases, and 20 bases separated the two germline ends. In nucleotides, the CDR3 is TGTGCCAGCAGTGACCCAGTGACAGGCCCGCTGGACACCTTC. Translated, it gives CASSDPVTGPLDTF.

This rearrangement joins TRBV6-4 to TRBJ2-5; TRBD2 agrees at 13 bases. CDR1 is MRHNA, CDR2 SNTAGT, per germline. The CDR3 covers 15 residues. The V and J ends lost 8 bases and 4 bases, in that order; junction bases with no gene match: 7. The DNA of the CDR3 is TGTGCCAGCCTTAGGACTAGCGGGGGAATAGAGACCCAGTACTTC. Residues: CASLRTSGGIETQYF.

Details on this clone: This sequence is one base from a far larger clone and is likely a read error. This chain joins TRBV5-5 and TRBJ2-1; 8 nucleotides align to TRBD1. This CDR3 spans 15 amino acids. The junction had 1 base not matched to a gene; V was cut back by 0 bases and J by 2 bases. The germline V gene encodes CDR1 SGHKS and CDR2 YYEKEE (reference sequence). The CDR3, as DNA: TGTGCCAGCAGCTTGGAGGACAGGGCCTACAATGAGCAGTTCTTC. Its protein product is CASSLEDRAYNEQFF.

The chain employs TRBV28 and TRBJ1-2, with 12 bases that match TRBD1. The V gene's germline CDR1 is MDHEN and CDR2 SYDVKM. This CDR3 spans 18 amino acids. Trimming cost V 1 base and J 8 bases; bases outside gene matches: 14. The CDR3 sequence: CASSLYPGQGASRDGYTF. The CDR3 DNA reads as TGTGCCAGCAGTTTATACCCGGGACAGGGGGCCAGCAGAGACGGCTACACCTTC.